This is a list of T cell receptor beta chains from one sample in a study of tumor and adjacent non-tumor tissue in lung cancer. TCRdb processed the multiplex PCR reads anew with MiXCR; each CDR3 protein has one entry. The table lists approximately 47,000 distinct CDR3 sequences, more than 55% of them singletons, with about 30% in the top ten. The sample was distant non-tumor lung tissue. The source is a woman in her 70s with non-small cell lung cancer. The CDR3 runs from the conserved cysteine through the conserved F or W. Size is stated for part of the rows, as once, few or many counts, or as a class when the clone is expanded.

>TRBV5-4|NA|TRBJ1-3
CASSQRGQDTGNTIYF
>TRBV7-9|NA|TRBJ2-1
CASSPYGVLSYNEQFF
>TRBV11-2|NA|TRBJ2-7
CASSLDFATYEQYF
>TRBV4-1|NA|TRBJ2-7
CASSQDLVPPDDYEQYF
>TRBV7-9|NA|TRBJ2-3
CASSPLGRQSTDTQYF
>TRBV6-1|many|TRBJ2-3
CASSEVRSYTDTQYF
>TRBV4-1|NA|TRBJ1-5
CVSSLGQSISTQPQHF
>TRBV10-2|NA|TRBJ2-5
CASSESWVGEAQYF
>TRBV4-1|NA|TRBJ2-7
CASNQFERGSHSYEQYF
>TRBV29-1|once|TRBJ2-7
CNAEIESEQYF
>TRBV12-3/TRBV12-4|NA|TRBJ2-5
CASSRLMTGETLYF
>TRBV10-1|many|TRBJ2-7
CASSESEANSYEQYF
>TRBV30|many|TRBJ2-1
CAWSDRGEGDEQFF
>TRBV28|NA|TRBJ2-7
CASIPAGDSYEQYF
>TRBV5-1|NA|TRBJ2-3
CASSKLAGGVDTQYF
>TRBV12-3/TRBV12-4|NA|TRBJ2-3
CASTRLADTQYF
>TRBV29-1|few|TRBJ2-7
CSVDDSGTSGPYGQYF
>TRBV12-3/TRBV12-4|many|TRBJ2-3
CASSYSRDTQYF
>TRBV7-3|NA|TRBJ2-1
CASSLGTGDHNEQFF
>TRBV6-1|once|TRBJ1-5
CAISLRWRQPQHF
>TRBV6-5|NA|TRBJ1-1
CASSSRPPRGTEASF
>TRBV29-1|many|TRBJ1-1
CSVQRTRRDTEAFF
>TRBV29-1|NA|TRBJ2-5
CSVGVSPQEIQYF
>TRBV6-5|NA|TRBJ1-6
CTSRYFDGPNSPLHF
>TRBV28|NA|TRBJ1-4
CASRSNEKLFF
>TRBV29-1|NA|TRBJ2-1
CSAPSGTSGREGHEQFF
>TRBV20-1|NA|TRBJ1-1
CSVGQGRTEAFF
>TRBV29-1|NA|TRBJ2-7
CSVTIGLAGSYEQYF
>TRBV11-1|NA|TRBJ2-7
CVSNFEAGRYERYF
>TRBV5-1|many|TRBJ1-1
CASSLDRTGKLEAFF
>TRBV12-3/TRBV12-4|NA|TRBJ2-5
CASSIPGRHETQYF
>TRBV4-1|NA|TRBJ1-2
CVSSQEGGANYGYTF
>TRBV20-1|many|TRBJ2-2
CSARGRPLTGELFF
>TRBV6-1|once|TRBJ1-4
CATSNNRGRSENLFF
>TRBV6-2/TRBV6-3|NA|TRBJ2-7
CASTYTYEHYF
>TRBV21-1|NA|TRBJ1-5
CASSKGLIKGHQGSYQPQHF
>TRBV6-5|many|TRBJ1-3
CASSLGRSSSGNTIYF
>TRBV5-4|NA|TRBJ2-3
CASNGGGRSTDTQYF
>TRBV6-1|many|TRBJ1-1
CASSELQGTTEAFF
>TRBV5-4|NA|TRBJ1-2
CASSLNGNYGYIF
>TRBV11-3|NA|TRBJ2-2
CASSFDSSTGELFF
>TRBV12-3/TRBV12-4|NA|TRBJ2-1
CASRSRLAGGDEQFF
>TRBV28|NA|TRBJ2-7
CTSTTRDYGEEQYF
>TRBV29-1|NA|TRBJ1-1
CSADSPGQGWGALF
>TRBV4-2|NA|TRBJ2-7
CASSRGSRGDQYF
>TRBV6-5|NA|TRBJ1-2
CVSSYQTGTGHYGYTF
>TRBV6-5|NA|TRBJ1-1
CANSKQGGIEAFF
>TRBV13|NA|TRBJ2-6
CASSSARTGANVLTF
>TRBV10-3|NA|TRBJ2-2
CAISDPGRANTRELFF
>TRBV5-1|many|TRBJ2-7
CASSTGTSEQYF
>TRBV28|NA|TRBJ2-1
CSSRLTSGRWHEQFF
>TRBV6-5|NA|TRBJ2-3
CASMATLGTSGYTDTQYF
>TRBV28|many|TRBJ1-2
CASSLRMGYTF
>TRBV5-1|many|TRBJ2-1
CASSLDNSLDEQFF
>TRBV5-4|NA|TRBJ2-5
CTSSTSLAPETQYF
>TRBV6-6|NA|TRBJ2-3
CASSYLRGQDTQYF
>TRBV7-2|NA|TRBJ1-3
CASSADGSGNTIYF
>TRBV11-2|many|TRBJ2-5
CASSLDDWSALPETQYF